Detailed here is one T cell receptor (beta chain). No antigen is known for it. The germline V gene has CDR1 MNHEY and CDR2 SVGAGI. The V gene lost 2 bases and the J gene lost 0 bases, with 4 bases spanning the gap. The CDR3 loop spans 13 amino acids. CD4+CD25+CD127- Tregs, CD4+CD25- non-Tregs, CD4 and CD8 cells were sorted. Generated by immunoSEQ multiplex PCR, the TCRdb table keeps only in-frame clones and is missing some. The repertoire consists of about 88,000 clones, with approximately 90% occurring once and the leading ten covering 4.5% to 5%. The sample belongs to a study of Tregs in tolerant kidney transplant recipients. Study conclusions and caveats: The most relevant donor-specific Treg TCRbeta repertoire apparently came from expansion with activated donor B cells. No direct test of biological reproducibility was done here.

Sequencing was carried out using CD8+ T cells from blood. The source of this sequence is a human donor in good health. The V and J genes are TRBV6-5 and TRBJ1-1, with D hard to call. This CDR3 reads CASSYALNTEAFF. The CDR3 coding sequence is TGTGCCAGCAGTTACGCCTTGAACACTGAAGCTTTCTTT.